One sample yielded the 18 T cell receptor beta chains listed below, sequenced in a study of T cells in Graves' hyperthyroidism and ophthalmopathy (dated by TCRdb to the late 2010s). The library came from multiplex PCR. The sequencing machine was an Illumina HiSeq 2000. The TCR beta CDR3 regions were amplified from RNA transcripts. A first-round RT-PCR of the TCR CDR3 used the HTBI primer set with the Qiagen OneStep RT-PCR kit. TCRdb reprocessed the public reads (quality trimming at Q25 with fastp, clone calling with MiXCR) and kept in-frame beta chains. CDR3 protein sequences are deduplicated, and each keeps its most common genes and DNA. This sample comprises some 400,000 distinct CDR3 sequences, 19% of them detected only once. 3.7% of the sample goes to the ten largest clones. The material sequenced was blood. Every receptor here comes from a young woman with Graves' hyperthyroidism.

The chain links TRBV7-9 to TRBJ1-5; no reliable D call. The CDR3 spans 12 residues. Trimming took off 4 bases at V and 4 bases at J, with 5 bases between the two ends. Germline loops: CDR1 SEHNR, CDR2 FQNEAQ (reference sequence). CDR3 sequence reads: CASSYDNQPQHF. CDR3 in DNA: TGTGCCAGCAGCTACGATAATCAGCCCCAGCATTTT.

This clonotype came up a few times. The V gene is TRBV4-2, the J gene TRBJ1-1; TRBD1 is a possible D gene (6 bases). Germline V gene sequence: CDR1 LGHNA, CDR2 YNFKEQ. The V end lost 0 bases, the J end lost 3 bases, and 26 bases lay between the germline ends. This CDR3 region has 20 residues. The CDR3 nucleotides read TGTGCCAGCAGCCAAGACTCCGACAGGCGGGTTAGTGCCAAGGACACTGAAGCTTTCTTT. It is translated as CASSQDSDRRVSAKDTEAFF.

This clonotype was observed many times. The chain links TRBV6-2 or TRBV6-3 to TRBJ2-2, with D tentatively TRBD2 (6 bases). This CDR3 has 16 amino acids. Germline CDR1 MNHEY, CDR2 SVGEGT. Trimming shortened V by 5 bases and J by 4 bases, and 17 bases separated the two germline ends. The CDR3 spells CASSHAVLAATGELFF. The CDR3 DNA reads TGTGCCAGCAGTCACGCCGTACTAGCAGCCACCGGGGAGCTGTTTTTT.

Ten or more counts support this clonotype. Sequence at one end of the junction differs from germline and may be a read error. V is TRBV7-7 and J is TRBJ1-5; TRBD1 aligns across 7 bases. The CDR3 covers 16 residues. Germline CDR1 is SSHAT and CDR2 is FNYEAQ (reference sequence). CDR3 bases: TGTGCTAGCAGCGGACAGGTTGGGAATAGCAATCAGCCCCAGCATTTT. Protein: CASSGQVGNSNQPQHF.

The table lists this clonotype with many counts. The chain joins TRBV5-1 to TRBJ1-1; TRBD1 matches 7 bases. Per germline, CDR1 SGHRS and CDR2 YFSETQ. The CDR3 totals 15 residues. V shed 0 bases, J shed 1 base, and the junction held 3 bases outside the gene matches. CDR3 in DNA: TGCGCCAGCAGCTTGGAGGGGGCTTGGAACACTGAAGCTTTCTTT. Its translation: CASSLEGAWNTEAFF.

This clonotype came up a few times. The V gene is TRBV20-1, the J gene TRBJ1-1; 7 positions agree with TRBD1. V trimming: 0 bases; J trimming: 5 bases; junction bases outside the gene matches: 6. CDR1 DFQATT and CDR2 SNEGSKA come from the germline V gene (reference sequence). The CDR3 is 14 residues long. The CDR3 bases are TGCAGTGCTAGAGATAACAGGGGAGCGACTGAAGCTTTCTTT. Translated, it gives CSARDNRGATEAFF.

This clonotype showed up many times. The chain recombines TRBV6-5 with TRBJ2-7; 9 bases fit TRBD1. The germline V gene encodes CDR1 MNHEY and CDR2 SVGAGI. Trimming at V came to 2 bases and at J to 3 bases, leaving 5 bases not matched to a gene. The CDR3 runs to 15 residues. The CDR3 sequence: CASSYDWDRDYEQYF. The CDR3 coding sequence is TGTGCCAGCAGTTACGATTGGGACAGGGACTACGAGCAGTACTTC.

This clonotype was picked up many times. The chain employs TRBV9 and TRBJ1-1; D possibly corresponds to TRBD1 (5 bases). The germline gives CDR1 SGDLS, CDR2 YYNGEE. Trimming removed 4 bases from V and 8 bases from J, with 12 bases in between. The CDR3 consists of 12 residues. Written as DNA, the CDR3 is TGTGCCAGCAGCCCGAGGACATCAGAAGCTTTCTTT. This sequence encodes CASSPRTSEAFF.

The chain has TRBV6-4 and TRBJ2-5; 10 positions match TRBD2. Germline trimming cut 5 bases from V and 5 bases from J; bases unmatched to any gene: 17. Germline-derived CDR1 and CDR2 are MRHNA and SNTAGT. This CDR3 has 18 amino acids. CDR3 sequence reads: CASSRREGLATRAETQYF. Here the CDR3 DNA reads TGTGCCAGCAGTAGACGCGAGGGACTAGCGACGAGGGCGGAGACCCAGTACTTC.

The CDR3 nucleotides are TGCAGTGCTATTCTCCTGGATACGCAGTATTTT. The encoded protein is CSAILLDTQYF. This rearrangement joins TRBV20-1 to TRBJ2-3; no reliable D call. The CDR3 extends over 11 amino acids. V shed 4 bases and J shed 6 bases, with 8 bases lying between them. Germline loops: CDR1 DFQATT, CDR2 SNEGSKA (reference sequence).

There are many counts of this clonotype. V and J are TRBV29-1 and TRBJ1-1; no clear D gene. Per the germline V gene, CDR1 is SQVTM and CDR2 is ANQGSEA. V was trimmed by 5 bases and J by 1 base, leaving 11 bases between them. The CDR3 spans 13 residues. CDR3 sequence (DNA): TGCAGCGTTCATCCCAGGAGGAACACTGAAGCTTTCTTT. Translation gives CSVHPRRNTEAFF.

In its sample, this clonotype was seen many times. The chain uses TRBV5-4 and TRBJ2-7; D is uncertain. The CDR3 loop spans 13 amino acids. Germline CDR1 reads SGHNT; CDR2 reads YYREEE (reference sequence). Deletions cut 0 bases from V and 3 bases from J, with 7 bases between. The CDR3 bases are TGTGCCAGCAGCTTGGGGCCGAACTACGAGCAGTACTTC. It codes for CASSLGPNYEQYF.

This clonotype occurred many times. The rearrangement uses TRBV2 and TRBJ2-5; TRBD2 agrees at 8 bases. V lost 4 bases and J lost 3; bases outside the gene matches: 4. From germline, CDR1 is SNHLY and CDR2 FYNNEI. The CDR3 covers 14 residues. CDR3 region: CASSVSRGEETQYF. In DNA, the CDR3 is TGTGCCAGCAGTGTATCGCGGGGGGAAGAGACCCAGTACTTC.

This clonotype was counted at least ten times. The V gene is TRBV12-5, the J gene TRBJ1-3; unclear D gene. This CDR3 is 12 amino acids long. V lost 4 bases, J lost 3 bases, and 4 bases lay in between. Germline V gene lookup returns CDR1 LGHNT and CDR2 FRNRAP. The CDR3 DNA follows: TGTGCTAGTGGTTCCGATGGAAACACCATATATTTT. Translation: CASGSDGNTIYF. The full variable domain, its missing parts supplied by reference TRBV12-5 and TRBJ1-3, is DARVTQTPRHKVTEMGQEVTMRCQPILGHNTVFWYRQTMMQGLELLAYFRNRAPLDDSGMPKDRFSAEMPDATLATLKIQPSEPRDSAVYFCASGSDGNTIYFGEGSWLTVV.

This clonotype was counted many times. The V gene is TRBV12-3 or TRBV12-4, the J gene TRBJ2-7, with unresolved D. The CDR3 sequence is 13 residues long. Trimming left V 6 bases short and J 3 bases short, with 12 bases between. In nucleotides, the CDR3 is TGTGCCAGCAGCGCATCGAATCGCTACGAGCAGTACTTC. Protein product: CASSASNRYEQYF.

There are many counts of this clonotype. The rearrangement uses TRBV29-1 and TRBJ1-1; TRBD1 agrees at 7 bases. The CDR3 runs 13 residues. In germline, CDR1 is SQVTM, CDR2 ANQGSEA. With V trimmed by 4 bases and J by 5 bases, 7 bases remained unmatched. The CDR3 sequence is CSVVTQGGTEAFF. CDR3 nucleotide sequence: TGCAGCGTTGTAACTCAGGGGGGGACTGAAGCTTTCTTT.

The table lists this clonotype with many counts. CDR3 coding DNA: TGCGCCAGCAGCCGTTGGGGCACTGAAGCTTTCTTT. Encoded protein: CASSRWGTEAFF. The chain links TRBV4-1 to TRBJ1-1; D gene unclear. The CDR3 runs 12 residues. From germline, CDR1 is MGHRA and CDR2 YSYEKL. The V end was cut by 4 bases, the J end by 4 bases, with 7 bases between.

This clonotype was detected a few times. The V and J genes are TRBV20-1 and TRBJ1-1; 7 bases map to TRBD1. From germline, CDR1 is DFQATT and CDR2 SNEGSKA (reference sequence). V shed 2 bases and J 4 bases; nucleotides not matched to a gene: 7. The CDR3 is 14 amino acids. The CDR3 reads CSARWGRGITEAFF. In DNA, the CDR3 is TGCAGTGCTAGATGGGGCAGGGGGATCACTGAAGCTTTCTTT.